This is a list of T cell receptor beta chains from one sample in a study of CD8+ T cells in alopecia areata. Using immunoSEQ multiplex PCR, the repertoire was profiled, and TCRdb retains in-frame clones only, with some absent. This sample carries 140,000 to 150,000 clones, 40% to 50% of them seen once, and the ten largest clones take 6.5% to 7.5%. The sequenced sample consisted of CD4+ T cells sorted from blood. Source of these receptors: a human donor with alopecia areata. Both conserved end residues are part of each CDR3. The D gene is left open where the match is weak. Not all rows give a size; the values are once, few, many and, for expanded clones, a class.

clone size	D gene	V gene	J gene	CDR3 DNA	CDR3 protein
NA	NA	TRBV29-1	TRBJ1-2	TGCAGCGTTGAAGATACTGGGCGCACCTATGGCTACACCTTC	CSVEDTGRTYGYTF
NA	NA	TRBV6-5	TRBJ2-7	TGTGCCAGCAGCCGGACAGCGTACGAGCAGTACTTC	CASSRTAYEQYF
few	TRBD2	TRBV5-4	TRBJ2-1	TGTGCCAGCAGCTTGTTTAGCGGGAGTGGTGATGAGCAGTTCTTC	CASSLFSGSGDEQFF
NA	NA	TRBV10-3	TRBJ1-1	TGTGCCATCAGTCGGGGGCAGACGAACACTGAAGCTTTCTTT	CAISRGQTNTEAFF
few	NA	TRBV29-1	TRBJ2-2	TGCAGCGTTGTTCCGTTGCGAACCGGGGAGCTGTTTTTT	CSVVPLRTGELFF
NA	TRBD2	TRBV9	TRBJ2-7	TGTGCCAGCAGCGTAACTAGCGGAGACTACGAGCAGTACTTC	CASSVTSGDYEQYF
NA	NA	TRBV5-1	TRBJ1-1	TGCGCCAGCAGCTTGGGGGCCACGAACACTGAAGCTTTCTTT	CASSLGATNTEAFF
once	NA	TRBV30	TRBJ2-2	TGTGCCTGGAGTGGTACCCTTCCCTCTATCCGGGAGCTGTTTTTT	CAWSGTLPSIRELFF
NA	NA	TRBV5-1	TRBJ2-1	TGCGCCAGCAGCTTAGACAGCCACTACAATGAGCAGTTCTTC	CASSLDSHYNEQFF
NA	NA	TRBV27	TRBJ2-7	TGTGCCAGCAGTCCCAAAATAGCGGCACGATCCTACGAGCAGTACTTC	CASSPKIAARSYEQYF
few	NA	TRBV28	TRBJ2-1	TGTGCCAGCAGTTTTGGCGGGATAGTCAATGAGCAGTTCTTC	CASSFGGIVNEQFF
NA	NA	TRBV2	TRBJ2-2	TGTGCCAGCAGTCTCGGGACTCCTAACACCGGGGAGCTGTTTTTT	CASSLGTPNTGELFF
NA	NA	TRBV20-1	TRBJ1-2	TGCAGTACTGGGACCGACTATGGCTACACCTTC	CSTGTDYGYTF
NA	TRBD2	TRBV28	TRBJ2-7	TGTGCCAGCAGTTTATCGGGGGGCTACGAGCAGTACTTC	CASSLSGGYEQYF
NA	TRBD1	TRBV29-1	TRBJ1-2	TGCAGCGTTGAACAGGGGGGATCCGAAGGCTACACCTTC	CSVEQGGSEGYTF
few	TRBD1	TRBV4-1	TRBJ2-7	TGCGCCAGCAGCCGCGTTGGGACAGGGGGCTCCGAGCAGTACTTC	CASSRVGTGGSEQYF
NA	NA	TRBV5-1	TRBJ2-1	TGCGCCAGCAGAATGGTGAATGAGCAGTTCTTC	CASRMVNEQFF
NA	TRBD2	TRBV7-9	TRBJ2-1	TGTGCCAGCAGCTTAATAGCGGGGGCGGGCTTCGATGAGCAGTTCTTC	CASSLIAGAGFDEQFF
NA	NA	TRBV29-1	TRBJ1-1	TGCAGCGTTCGTCGGGGGTTTACGAACACTGAAGCTTTCTTT	CSVRRGFTNTEAFF
few	TRBD2	TRBV29-1	TRBJ2-1	TGCAGCGTTGATAGCGGGGCCCGGGATGAGCAGTTCTTC	CSVDSGARDEQFF
NA	NA	TRBV30	TRBJ2-2	TGTGCCTGGAGGACTCGGAACACCGGGGAGCTGTTTTTT	CAWRTRNTGELFF
NA	NA	TRBV6-6	TRBJ2-7	TGTGCCAGCATTAGTAAGGGCCTAACCTACGAGCAGTACTTC	CASISKGLTYEQYF
NA	TRBD1	TRBV13	TRBJ1-1	TGTGCCAGCACGGGGACAGGGTGGACTGAAGCTTTCTTT	CASTGTGWTEAFF
NA	TRBD2	TRBV25-1	TRBJ2-1	TGTGCCACAAAAGCCCCGGGACTAGCGGTCTATGAGCAGTTCTTC	CATKAPGLAVYEQFF
few	NA	TRBV29-1	TRBJ2-5	TGCAGCGTTGAAAGGTCCGCAAGTCAAGAGACCCAGTACTTC	CSVERSASQETQYF
NA	NA	TRBV5-4	TRBJ2-5	TGTGCCAGCAGCTTGTCTCCAGGGGGGGTTGAGACCCAGTACTTC	CASSLSPGGVETQYF
NA	NA	TRBV18	TRBJ2-1	TGTGCCAGCTCAGTCAACAATGAGCAGTTCTTC	CASSVNNEQFF
NA	NA	TRBV6-6	TRBJ2-7	TGTGCCAGCAGTTATATGGGAGGCGAGCAGTACTTC	CASSYMGGEQYF